The clone carrying this T cell receptor beta chain was counted only a few times. Its target is unknown. TCRdb re-analysed the 5' RACE reads in MiXCR, keeping a single row per CDR3 protein. The sample lists fewer than 550,000 distinct CDR3 sequences, approximately 5.3% occurring once. The sample originates from a study of CD8 T cells in ankylosing spondylitis. This CDR3 is 15 amino acids long. With 0 bases removed from V and 4 bases from J, the gap between germline ends came to 7 bases. The V gene's germline CDR1 is MNHEY and CDR2 SMNVEV (reference sequence). Study-wide results and limits: CD8+ disease-linked clones were present at relatively low frequencies in blood. Reportedly, matched ankylosing spondylitis synovial fluid was significantly enriched for disease-linked clones. Blood of patients with ankylosing spondylitis appeared to be characterized by a TCR beta motif of eight highly homologous variants.

V is TRBV27 and J is TRBJ2-6; D perhaps matches TRBD2 (5 bases). Sequencing was performed on blood, either unsorted or a sorted T cell fraction (not recorded which). This receptor was taken from a male donor with ankylosing spondylitis. CDR3 bases: TGTGCCAGCAGTTTATCTGGGAGAGGGGCCAACGTCCTGACTTTC. This encodes CASSLSGRGANVLTF.